The 27 T cell receptor beta chains presented below share a single source sample, sequenced in a study of blood T cell repertoires in COVID-19. Clones were read by immunoSEQ multiplex PCR, and TCRdb kept only the in-frame ones, dropping some. The data show more than 65,000 clones, about 93% seen once. The source material was peripheral blood. The receptors originated from a human donor in a cohort sampled during active COVID-19.

The chain carries TRBV6-6 and TRBJ2-3, with 8 bases matching TRBD1. There are 15 residues in the CDR3. Per the germline V gene, CDR1 is MNHNY and CDR2 is SVGAGI (reference sequence). Trimming cost V 4 bases and J 3 bases; bases outside gene matches: 6. The CDR3 loop reads CASSFLDRATDTQYF. In nucleotides, the CDR3 is TGTGCCAGCAGTTTCTTGGACAGGGCGACAGATACGCAGTATTTT.

The chain uses TRBV2 and TRBJ1-5; a possible D gene is TRBD1 (6 bases). CDR1 and CDR2 from the germline V gene are SNHLY and FYNNEI. The CDR3 spans 15 residues. The germline V and J ends were trimmed by 6 bases and 5 bases, with 17 bases remaining between them. This CDR3 reads CASSPGGGAHQPQHF. CDR3 nucleotide sequence: TGTGCCAGCAGCCCCGGGGGGGGCGCGCATCAGCCCCAGCATTTT.

The chain joins TRBV24-1 to TRBJ2-2; TRBD1 might be the D (6 bases). The V gene lost 2 bases and the J gene lost 13 bases, with 16 bases spanning the gap. CDR3 size: 14 residues. Germline CDR1 reads KGHDR; CDR2 reads SFDVKD. CDR3 amino acids: CATSDSATGIVLFF. As DNA, the CDR3 is TGTGCCACCAGTGATTCCGCCACAGGGATAGTGCTGTTTTTT.

This sequence joins TRBV11-2 and TRBJ2-7, with 8 positions matching TRBD1. From germline, CDR1 is SGHAT and CDR2 FQNNGV. The CDR3 spans 16 residues. The ends lost 5 bases at V and 3 bases at J; junction bases unmatched: 12. Here the CDR3 reads CASSPSRQGRFYEQYF. As DNA, the CDR3 is TGTGCCAGCAGCCCCTCCCGACAGGGGCGCTTCTACGAGCAGTACTTC. The whole variable domain, remainder taken from reference TRBV11-2 and TRBJ2-7, is EAGVAQSPRYKIIEKRQSVAFWCNPISGHATLYWYQQILGQGPKLLIQFQNNGVVDDSQLPKDRFSAERLKGVDSTLKIQPAKLEDSAVYLCASSPSRQGRFYEQYFGPGTRLTVT.

The chain recombines TRBV19 with TRBJ1-2, with TRBD1 matching over 8 bases. Per the germline V gene, CDR1 is LNHDA and CDR2 is SQIVND (reference sequence). Trimming cost V 5 bases and J 6 bases; bases outside gene matches: 2. The CDR3 loop spans 12 amino acids. CDR3 amino acids: CASSGQGHGYTF. The CDR3 nucleotides are TGTGCCAGTAGTGGACAGGGACATGGCTACACCTTC.

J is TRBJ1-4 and V is TRBV11-2, with TRBD1 as a possible D gene (6 bases). The V gene lost 5 bases and the J gene lost 7 bases, with 23 bases spanning the gap. The germline V gene has CDR1 SGHAT and CDR2 FQNNGV. This CDR3 spans 17 amino acids. The CDR3 coding sequence is TGTGCCAGCAGCCCGCCGCCATACAGGGATGAGGGTGAAAAACTGTTTTTT. Its protein is CASSPPPYRDEGEKLFF.

This clone was observed once. The rearrangement uses TRBV7-9 and TRBJ2-7, with D tentatively TRBD1 (6 bases). There are 13 residues in the CDR3. Per the germline V gene, CDR1 is SEHNR and CDR2 is FQNEAQ (reference sequence). The ends were cut back, 1 base at V and 5 bases at J, with 9 bases in the middle. CDR3 region: CASSLGGPNEQYF. As DNA, the CDR3 is TGTGCCAGCAGCTTAGGGGGGCCCAACGAGCAGTACTTC.

In its sample, this clone was seen once. This chain joins TRBV24-1 and TRBJ1-2; TRBD1 agrees at 11 bases. Germline loops: CDR1 KGHDR, CDR2 SFDVKD. CDR3 length: 16 amino acids. Trimming removed 2 bases from V and 6 bases from J; junction bases left unmatched: 7. CDR3 sequence: CATSDSPGQGVNGYTF. The CDR3 nucleotides are TGTGCCACCAGTGATTCACCGGGACAGGGGGTAAATGGCTACACCTTC.

The rearrangement uses TRBV6-5 and TRBJ1-5; 7 bases map to TRBD1. CDR1 MNHEY and CDR2 SVGAGI come from the germline V gene. The CDR3 has 15 residues. The V gene end was trimmed by 6 bases and the J gene end by 5 bases; junction bases not matched to a gene: 10. This chain's CDR3 is CASRDRVRADQPQHF. CDR3 nucleotide sequence: TGTGCCAGCAGAGACAGGGTTCGGGCTGATCAGCCCCAGCATTTT.

This rearrangement joins TRBV27 to TRBJ2-7; the D gene is possibly TRBD2 (6 bases). The CDR3 runs 15 residues. CDR1 is MNHEY, CDR2 SMNVEV, per germline (reference sequence). V was shortened by 4 bases and J by 1 base, with 14 bases between the two germline ends. The CDR3 DNA reads TGTGCCAGCAGTTCGGGACTTACCTATTCCTACGAGCAGTACTTC. It is translated as CASSSGLTYSYEQYF.

The chain couples TRBV9 to TRBJ2-6; TRBD1 might be the D (5 bases). Germline assignment: CDR1 SGDLS and CDR2 YYNGEE. Deletions cut 0 bases from V and 3 bases from J, with 7 bases between. This CDR3 is built from 15 residues. The CDR3 region has the DNA TGTGCCAGCAGCGTAGAGGGGCTTGGGGCCAACGTCCTGACTTTC. The encoded protein is CASSVEGLGANVLTF.

The J gene is TRBJ2-7, the V gene TRBV6-1; 7 bases map to TRBD1. Germline CDR1 is MNHNS and CDR2 is SASEGT. With V trimmed by 0 bases and J by 3 bases, 2 bases remained unmatched. The CDR3 is made up of 14 amino acids. The CDR3 region has the DNA TGTGCCAGCAGTGAAGCGGGACAGATCTACGAGCAGTACTTC. Translated, it gives CASSEAGQIYEQYF.

The CDR3 DNA follows: TGTGCCAGCAGTCTTGGACAGGGGGCGACTCAGCCCCAGCATTTT. The encoded protein is CASSLGQGATQPQHF. The J gene is TRBJ1-5, the V gene TRBV2, with 11 bases lining up with TRBD1. Looked up from germline, CDR1 is SNHLY and CDR2 is FYNNEI. V dropped 5 bases and J dropped 6; count of bases not matched to a gene: 6. The CDR3 has 15 residues.

The rearrangement joins TRBV28 to TRBJ1-1, with D unclear. CDR1 and CDR2 from the germline V gene are MDHEN and SYDVKM. This CDR3 region has 14 residues. V was shortened by 5 bases and J by 1 base, with 11 bases between the two germline ends. The CDR3 is CASSTHSGNTEAFF. CDR3 nucleotide sequence: TGTGCCAGCAGTACCCATTCAGGGAACACTGAAGCTTTCTTT.

This clone was counted once. This chain links TRBV4-2 with TRBJ1-1; TRBD1 is a possible D gene (5 bases). Per germline, CDR1 LGHNA and CDR2 YNFKEQ. The CDR3 is 14 residues long. V lost 1 base and J lost 5, with 11 bases in between. Written as DNA, the CDR3 is TGTGCCAGCAGCCAAGGTCAGGGCAGGACTGAAGCTTTCTTT. Its translation is CASSQGQGRTEAFF.

This chain joins TRBV30 and TRBJ2-7; 9 bases line up with TRBD1. V lost 2 bases, J lost 0 bases, and 5 bases stayed unmatched. CDR1 and CDR2 (germline): GTSNPN, SVGIG (reference sequence). This CDR3 is built from 15 residues. The CDR3 reads CAWSHTGQGSYEQYF. DNA of the CDR3: TGTGCCTGGAGTCATACGGGACAGGGCTCCTACGAGCAGTACTTC.

The rearrangement links TRBV28 to TRBJ2-7; D may be TRBD1 (6 bases). V dropped 8 bases and J dropped 3 bases, with 14 bases sitting between them. Germline V lookup: CDR1 MDHEN, CDR2 SYDVKM. This CDR3 is built from 13 residues. The CDR3: CASRAGDDYEQYF. In nucleotides, the CDR3 is TGTGCCAGCCGGGCAGGGGACGACTACGAGCAGTACTTC.

The chain employs TRBV11-2 and TRBJ1-2; the D is unclear. Germline CDR1 is SGHAT and CDR2 is FQNNGV. Trimming took 5 bases from V and 3 from J, leaving 10 bases between them. CDR3 length: 13 residues. In DNA, the CDR3 is TGTGCCAGCAGCCCCGGGTTATACTATGGCTACACCTTC. Encoded protein: CASSPGLYYGYTF.

This chain links TRBV5-4 with TRBJ2-7; 16 positions agree with TRBD2. The V and J ends lost 4 bases and 2 bases, in that order; junction bases with no gene match: 9. Germline V gene lookup returns CDR1 SGHNT and CDR2 YYREEE (reference sequence). The CDR3 is 18 amino acids. Here the CDR3 reads CASSRGTSGGAEAYEQYF. DNA for the CDR3: TGTGCCAGCAGCCGAGGGACTAGCGGGGGGGCCGAAGCCTACGAGCAGTACTTC.

The rearrangement links TRBV19 to TRBJ1-2, with TRBD1 matching over 9 bases. J gave up 4 bases and V 3 bases, and 6 bases lay outside the gene matches. The CDR3 extends over 15 amino acids. Germline values: CDR1 LNHDA, CDR2 SQIVND (reference sequence). Here the CDR3 DNA reads TGTGCCAGTAGTATGGCCCAGACAGGGGGCTATGGCTACACCTTC. Residues: CASSMAQTGGYGYTF.

The chain joins TRBV30 to TRBJ2-7, with D tentatively TRBD1 (5 bases). V was shortened by 0 bases and J by 3 bases, with 12 bases between the two germline ends. Germline V lookup: CDR1 GTSNPN, CDR2 SVGIG (reference sequence). This CDR3 is 14 amino acids long. The CDR3 spells CAWSVQQEVYEQYF. The CDR3 nucleotides are TGTGCCTGGAGTGTACAACAGGAAGTCTACGAGCAGTACTTC. Full variable domain (rest looked up from reference TRBV30 and TRBJ2-7): SQTIHQWPATLVQPVGSPLSLECTVEGTSNPNLYWYRQAAGRGLQLLFYSVGIGQISSEVPQNLSASRPQDRQFILSSKKLLLSDSGFYLCAWSVQQEVYEQYFGPGTRLTVT.

The chain has TRBV23-1 and TRBJ1-1; 8 bases fit TRBD1. TRBV23-1 qualifies as an ORF whose function is uncertain. V lost 4 bases and J lost 7; bases outside the gene matches: 11. This CDR3 has 15 residues. The CDR3 region is CASSLGQGAMGEAFF. Here the CDR3 DNA reads TGCGCCAGCAGTCTGGGCCAGGGGGCTATGGGTGAAGCTTTCTTT.

The chain is built from TRBV4-1 and TRBJ2-7, with 8 bases that match TRBD1. Trimming at V came to 3 bases and at J to 11 bases, leaving 6 bases not matched to a gene. CDR1 and CDR2 from the germline V gene are MGHRA and YSYEKL. This CDR3 contains 12 residues. CDR3 nucleotides: TGCGCCAGCAGCCAGGCAACAGGGGGGAAGTACTTC. Encoded protein: CASSQATGGKYF.

The J gene is TRBJ2-5, the V gene TRBV5-6, with a weak D call TRBD1 (6 bases). V was clipped by 6 bases and J by 5 bases, with 14 bases between them. The CDR3 contains 13 residues. From germline, CDR1 is SGHDT and CDR2 YYEEEE. The CDR3 DNA reads as TGTGCCAGCAAATCAGGGGCAGGGGAGACCCAGTACTTC. This sequence encodes CASKSGAGETQYF.

The gene calls are TRBV29-1 and TRBJ2-7; 8 positions match TRBD1. The CDR3 length is 16 residues. CDR1 is SQVTM and CDR2 is ANQGSEA in the germline V gene. Losses at the gene ends were 7 bases for V and 1 base for J; bases not matched to a gene: 15. The CDR3 region is CSAGIAPGQESYEQYF. The CDR3 coding sequence is TGCAGCGCGGGCATTGCGCCGGGACAGGAATCCTACGAGCAGTACTTC.

V gene TRBV27 combines with J gene TRBJ2-7, with 8 bases that match TRBD2. Per germline, CDR1 MNHEY and CDR2 SMNVEV (reference sequence). This CDR3 comprises 12 residues. V dropped 4 bases and J dropped 6; count of bases not matched to a gene: 2. CDR3 nucleotide sequence: TGTGCCAGCAGTTCGGGGGGGAGCGAGCAGTACTTC. This gives the protein CASSSGGSEQYF.

The rearrangement joins TRBV6-5 to TRBJ2-7, with TRBD1 matching over 10 bases. The CDR3 loop spans 13 amino acids. Looked up from germline, CDR1 is MNHEY and CDR2 is SVGAGI. V shed 4 bases and J 11 bases; nucleotides not matched to a gene: 8. The CDR3 sequence: CASSSGTGVGKYF. In DNA form, the CDR3 reads TGTGCCAGCAGTTCCGGGACAGGGGTGGGGAAGTACTTC.